The entry below describes one T cell receptor beta chain. Its target is unknown. Sequencing was performed with immunoSEQ multiplex PCR; in TCRdb, only in-frame clones are kept and a portion is missing. In the table there are 6,500 to 7,500 clones, 70% to 80% of which are singletons. This record comes from a study of immune evolution from preneoplasia to lung adenocarcinoma. Study as a whole: HLA loss of heterozygosity: under 7.5% AIS, 15% MIA, over 25% ADC, none AAH.

This CDR3 is 13 amino acids long. V shed 1 base and J shed 3 bases, with 7 bases lying between them. Germline V lookup: CDR1 SGHTA, CDR2 FQGNSA. Study outcomes and limitations: Normal lung had highest clonality; later lesions appeared denser, more diverse. From normal lung to invasive adenocarcinoma, top clone frequencies appeared to decrease.

Nucleic acids came from premalignant or tumor cells enriched by macro-dissection. Sequencing was done on a sample of FFPE minimally invasive lung adenocarcinoma tissue. This sequence was found in a person aged 65 to 85 with lung adenocarcinoma. The genes are TRBV7-2 and TRBJ2-7; TRBD2 might be the D (5 bases). The CDR3 is CASSLEAVYEQYF. The CDR3 DNA follows: TGTGCCAGCAGCTTAGAAGCGGTCTACGAGCAGTACTTC.